Presented here are 6 T cell receptor beta chains from one specimen sequenced in a study of blood T cells in healthy people across ages. The authors ran a second PCR of about 6 to 11 cycles using a sample-barcoded 5' primer and a J-beta primer mix. TCRdb fed the 5' RACE reads into MiXCR, producing one record per CDR3 protein. The sample has some 1 million distinct CDR3 sequences, around 45% seen once. Sequencing was performed on blood. These receptors all come from a woman aged 55 to 70 in good health.

The V call is TRBV12-3 or TRBV12-4, the J call TRBJ2-5; 16 bases match TRBD2. V lost 8 bases to trimming and J lost 4 bases; unmatched junction nucleotides: 13. The CDR3 covers 18 residues. CDR3 amino acids: CASGHAPGLAGGPETQYF. The CDR3 DNA follows: TGTGCCAGCGGTCACGCCCCGGGACTAGCGGGAGGGCCAGAGACCCAGTACTTC.

V usage is TRBV29-1 and J usage is TRBJ2-5; 7 nucleotides align to TRBD1. This CDR3 is 12 amino acids long. J gave up 7 bases and V 1 base, and 3 bases lay outside the gene matches. Per germline, CDR1 SQVTM and CDR2 ANQGSEA. DNA for the CDR3: TGCAGCGTTGAAGTACAGGGGTGGACCCAGTACTTC. Its translation: CSVEVQGWTQYF.

The V gene is TRBV4-1, the J gene TRBJ1-1; TRBD1 matches at 7 bases. The CDR3 loop spans 17 amino acids. Germline CDR1 reads MGHRA; CDR2 reads YSYEKL. The J segment lost 1 base and the V segment lost 1 base, leaving 9 bases of the junction unmatched. CDR3 loop: CASSQAHGGQRNTEAFF. Written as DNA, the CDR3 is TGCGCCAGCAGCCAAGCCCACGGGGGACAGCGGAACACTGAAGCTTTCTTT.

A few counts support this clonotype. This CDR3 reads CAISEPLAGEEQFF. The CDR3 nucleotides are TGTGCCATCAGTGAGCCACTAGCGGGAGAAGAGCAGTTCTTC. The chain is built from TRBV10-3 and TRBJ2-1; TRBD2 matches at 11 bases. J lost 10 bases, V lost 2 bases, and 4 bases had no gene match. This CDR3 is built from 14 residues. Germline CDR1 ENHRY, CDR2 SYGVKD.

The chain is built from TRBV27 and TRBJ2-3, with a possible D match to TRBD1 (6 bases). Between the trimmed V and J ends, which lost 7 bases and 6 bases, there was a span of 23 bases. There are 16 residues in the CDR3. Germline CDR1 is MNHEY and CDR2 is SMNVEV (reference sequence). The CDR3 DNA is TGTGCCAGCAAAACGAAGTCGGGACACACTGGGGATACGCAGTATTTT. It is translated as CASKTKSGHTGDTQYF.

The DNA of the CDR3 is TGCGCCAGCAGTGAGGACCCCCTCTCTTCGCGCAGCTACAATGAGCAGTTCTTC. Its protein is CASSEDPLSSRSYNEQFF. V gene TRBV10-1 combines with J gene TRBJ2-1; D not resolved. From germline, CDR1 is WNHNN and CDR2 SYGVQD (reference sequence). The V gene lost 2 bases and the J gene lost 3 bases, with 20 bases spanning the gap. CDR3 length equals 18 residues.